The 3 T cell receptor beta chains reported below all come from one sample, sequenced in a study of response to subunit inactivated influenza vaccine. TCRdb passed the RT-PCR reads through MiXCR, listing each CDR3 protein once. The table has 450,000 to 550,000 distinct CDR3 sequences, over 25% seen once. Sample: CD4+ T cells sorted from PBMCs, taken 5 days after vaccination. The receptors were gathered from a man between 45 and 60 years old who received an inactivated influenza vaccine.

This clonotype was seen repeatedly, ten times or more. The chain joins TRBV7-9 to TRBJ2-3; D assignment may be TRBD1 or TRBD2 (6 bases each). This CDR3 has 14 residues. The ends were cut back, 4 bases at V and 1 base at J, with 9 bases in the middle. Germline assignment: CDR1 SEHNR and CDR2 FQNEAQ (reference sequence). This CDR3 reads CASSSRGGTDTQYF. In DNA, the CDR3 is TGTGCCAGCAGCTCTAGGGGGGGCACAGATACGCAGTATTTT.

This clonotype was counted a few times. The chain links TRBV20-1 to TRBJ2-1; D tentatively reads TRBD1 or TRBD2 (5 bases each). The CDR3 is 15 residues long. Germline V gene lookup returns CDR1 DFQATT and CDR2 SNEGSKA (reference sequence). V dropped 0 bases and J dropped 6 bases, with 15 bases sitting between them. The CDR3 DNA reads TGCAGTGCTAGAGATTTGGGGGAGTGGGCCAATGAGCAGTTCTTC. This encodes CSARDLGEWANEQFF.

This clonotype was detected ten times or more. The chain recombines TRBV5-6 with TRBJ2-2; a possible D gene is TRBD2 (6 bases). Germline CDR1 is SGHDT and CDR2 is YYEEEE. The CDR3 contains 15 residues. Trimming pared 0 bases from V and 6 bases from J, leaving 12 bases between. The CDR3 region has the DNA TGTGCCAGCAGCTTGGGCGGGACCATGTCCGGGGAGCTGTTTTTT. Translated, it gives CASSLGGTMSGELFF.